This T cell receptor beta chain derives from a study of CD4 T cells in relation to SARS-CoV-2 and coronaviruses. The overall study: Crossreactive spike epitopes shared across donors were mapped to their HLA restriction.

With respect to this clone: The target antigen is unknown. Mismatch with germline at one junction end may stem from a read error.

Per the germline V gene, CDR1 is MNHNS and CDR2 is SASEGT. The CDR3 sequence is 15 residues long. Study-wide findings and caveats: This crossreactivity analysis covered spike protein alone, no other viral proteins. Monoreactive clones expanded significantly more to SARS-CoV-2 than crossreactive clones did. Pre-pandemic and post-infection samples never came from the same donor.

The unexposed donors gave CD4+ T cells in about 2010-2019, prior to COVID-19. TCRdb's table, derived via immunoSEQ multiplex PCR, lists solely in-frame clones and lacks some. The data contain about 59,000 clones, roughly 90% of them singletons. The TCR comes from a human donor in good health. The J gene is TRBJ2-2, the V gene TRBV6-1; 9 positions match TRBD2. The sequenced sample consisted of memory CD4+ T cells from PBMCs. The CDR3 loop is CASREAGGSSGELFF. The CDR3 DNA follows: TGTGCCAGCAGGGAAGCGGGAGGTAGTTCCGGGGAGCTGTTTTTT.